The present T cell receptor (beta chain) was sequenced within a study of blood T cell repertoires in COVID-19. Study context: Samples came from the United States, Italy and Spain, spanning acute and convalescent COVID-19.

This clone was found a few times. V was clipped by 6 bases and J by 7 bases, with 16 bases between them. The V gene's germline CDR1 is MNHNY and CDR2 SVGAGI (reference sequence). The CDR3 totals 14 residues. Sequenced by immunoSEQ multiplex PCR; TCRdb stores in-frame clones only, minus some. The sample consists of hundreds of thousands of clones, approximately 84% of them appearing once. Sequenced input: peripheral blood. The receptor's source is a woman aged 25 to 39 who had recovered from COVID-19. The gene calls are TRBV6-6 and TRBJ1-5; D call uncertain. This CDR3 reads CASREDAGGQPQHF. DNA for the CDR3: TGTGCCAGCAGGGAGGACGCAGGAGGCCAGCCCCAGCATTTT.